A selection of T cell receptor beta chains follows, all from one sample in a study of blood T cell repertoires in COVID-19. Profiling relied on immunoSEQ multiplex PCR, and the TCRdb table lists in-frame clones only, not all of them. The sample lists fewer than 400,000 clones; around 86% were seen once. Sequenced: peripheral blood. Receptors were obtained from a human donor in a cohort sampled during active COVID-19. Each CDR3 is given with its conserved first and last residue. A D gene is named only where the DNA matches it firmly. The size of a clone is reported for some rows only, either as once, few or many, or as a class for expanded clones.

TRBV2	.	TRBJ2-5	.	CANRRGGGQETQYF	TGTGCCAACCGAAGGGGGGGCGGGCAAGAGACCCAGTACTTC
TRBV2	TRBD2	TRBJ2-2	.	CASSEWTSGRAGELFF	TGTGCCAGCAGTGAATGGACTAGCGGGAGAGCCGGGGAGCTGTTTTTT
TRBV7-8	TRBD2	TRBJ2-1	.	CASSTGGPSYNEQFF	TGTGCCAGCAGTACGGGGGGGCCCTCCTACAATGAGCAGTTCTTC
TRBV2	TRBD1	TRBJ2-3	.	CASSGDRGLTDTQYF	TGTGCCAGCAGTGGGGACAGGGGGCTCACAGATACGCAGTATTTT
TRBV6-6	TRBD1	TRBJ2-7	.	CASRGDSISYEQYF	TGTGCCAGCAGGGGGGACAGCATATCCTACGAGCAGTACTTC
TRBV28	TRBD2	TRBJ2-7	.	CASSPTSGGGPSSYEQYF	TGTGCCAGCAGTCCTACGAGCGGCGGGGGGCCCTCTTCCTACGAGCAGTACTTC
TRBV29-1	.	TRBJ2-3	.	CSVKSRLVSYSSTDTQYF	TGCAGCGTGAAAAGTCGACTAGTTTCATATTCTAGCACAGATACGCAGTATTTT
TRBV12-3/TRBV12-4	.	TRBJ2-5	.	CASRASGRETQYF	TGTGCCAGCAGGGCGTCGGGAAGAGAGACCCAGTACTTC
TRBV29-1	.	TRBJ1-2	.	CSVYGQNYGYTF	TGCAGCGTCTACGGACAGAACTATGGCTACACCTTC
TRBV7-9	TRBD2	TRBJ2-7	.	CASSRPGGAPYEQYF	TGTGCCAGCAGCAGACCGGGGGGAGCCCCCTACGAGCAGTACTTC
TRBV5-5	TRBD2	TRBJ2-1	.	CASSPPDVAGGRYNEQFF	TGTGCCAGCAGCCCACCTGACGTAGCGGGAGGGAGATACAATGAGCAGTTCTTC
TRBV19	.	TRBJ1-4	.	CASSISWLPAGEKLFF	TGTGCCAGTAGTATTTCGTGGCTGCCGGCGGGGGAAAAACTGTTTTTT
TRBV9	TRBD1	TRBJ1-2	.	CASTSGQGPYGYTF	TGTGCCAGCACCTCCGGACAGGGGCCATATGGCTACACCTTC
TRBV30	.	TRBJ2-7	.	CAWGGFGVYEQYF	TGTGCCTGGGGGGGGTTCGGGGTTTACGAGCAGTACTTC
TRBV10-3	TRBD1	TRBJ2-5	.	CAISSGTGRETQYF	TGTGCCATCAGCTCCGGGACAGGGAGGGAGACCCAGTACTTC
TRBV28	.	TRBJ1-1	.	CASTKGDTEAFF	TGTGCCAGCACCAAAGGGGACACTGAAGCTTTCTTT
TRBV10-3	.	TRBJ1-2	.	CAISGNRVLGGYTF	TGTGCCATCAGTGGTAACAGGGTGTTGGGTGGCTACACCTTC
TRBV30	TRBD1	TRBJ2-2	few	CAWSGQGATGELFF	TGTGCCTGGAGTGGACAGGGGGCCACCGGGGAGCTGTTTTTT
TRBV21-1	.	TRBJ2-5	.	CASSKEAGRPKETQYF	TGTGCCAGCAGCAAAGAGGCAGGGCGACCTAAAGAGACCCAGTACTTC
TRBV2	TRBD2	TRBJ2-3	.	CASNSGSTDTQYF	TGTGCCAGCAATAGCGGGAGCACAGATACGCAGTATTTT
TRBV18	.	TRBJ1-2	.	CASSPGQNLYGYTF	TGTGCCAGCTCACCAGGGCAGAACCTCTATGGCTACACCTTC
TRBV2	.	TRBJ2-7	.	CASSEGQEGHEQYF	TGTGCCAGCAGTGAGGGGCAGGAAGGACACGAGCAGTACTTC
TRBV2	.	TRBJ1-4	.	CASSESGDLATNEKLFF	TGTGCCAGCAGTGAGAGCGGGGACCTTGCAACTAATGAAAAACTGTTTTTT
TRBV6-5	.	TRBJ1-5	.	CASSSDSGNQPQHF	TGTGCCAGCAGTTCAGACAGCGGCAATCAGCCCCAGCATTTT
TRBV2	TRBD1	TRBJ2-5	few	CASSLSRKGAGSETQYF	TGTGCCAGCAGTCTTTCTCGGAAGGGGGCAGGGTCGGAGACCCAGTACTTC
TRBV5-3	.	TRBJ2-1	once	CARLPWDNTYNEQFF	TGTGCCAGACTCCCTTGGGACAACACCTACAATGAGCAGTTCTTC
TRBV28	.	TRBJ2-7	.	CASSYPSRGGEQYF	TGTGCCAGCAGTTACCCTTCTAGGGGCGGCGAGCAGTACTTC
TRBV3-1/TRBV3-2	.	TRBJ2-5	.	CASSQDRLKTQYF	TGTGCCAGCAGCCAAGACAGGCTAAAGACCCAGTACTTC
TRBV9	.	TRBJ2-3	.	CASSLQGRTDTQYF	TGTGCCAGCAGCTTACAGGGACGCACAGATACGCAGTATTTT
TRBV9	TRBD1	TRBJ1-6	.	CASSGGTGGLPSPLHF	TGTGCCAGCAGCGGGGGGACAGGGGGTTTACCTTCACCCCTCCACTTT
TRBV6-5	.	TRBJ1-2	few	CASSYNWDTPLTDYTF	TGTGCCAGCAGTTACAACTGGGACACCCCACTCACAGACTACACCTTC
TRBV5-1	TRBD1	TRBJ2-6	.	CASSTGDGANVLTF	TGCGCCAGCAGCACAGGGGACGGGGCCAACGTCCTGACTTTC
TRBV5-5	.	TRBJ1-4	.	CASSLVYINLGRQTNEKLFF	TGTGCCAGCAGCTTGGTGTATATTAACCTTGGGCGTCAGACTAATGAAAAACTGTTTTTT
TRBV2	TRBD2	TRBJ2-7	.	CASSDPGLAGYEQYF	TGTGCCAGCAGTGACCCTGGACTAGCGGGCTACGAGCAGTACTTC
TRBV7-2	.	TRBJ2-7	medium-sized	CASSPRRAGSYEQYF	TGTGCCAGCAGCCCCCGCAGGGCGGGGTCCTACGAGCAGTACTTC
TRBV7-2	.	TRBJ1-6	.	CASSLGGREALHF	TGTGCCAGCAGCTTAGGAGGGCGTGAGGCCCTCCACTTT
TRBV18	TRBD1	TRBJ2-3	.	CASSPRDRVNDTQYF	TGTGCCAGCTCACCACGGGACAGGGTGAACGATACGCAGTATTTT
TRBV9	TRBD1	TRBJ1-2	.	CASSPTGTDYGYTF	TGTGCCAGCAGCCCTACCGGGACAGACTATGGCTACACCTTC
TRBV3-1/TRBV3-2	.	TRBJ2-7	once	CASSPLGIPNEQYF	TGTGCCAGCAGCCCACTAGGGATTCCTAACGAGCAGTACTTC
TRBV12-3/TRBV12-4	.	TRBJ2-2	.	CASSRTNTGELFF	TGTGCCAGCAGCCGAACTAACACCGGGGAGCTGTTTTTT
TRBV5-1	.	TRBJ2-1	once	CASSLEASVSSYNEQFF	TGCGCCAGCAGCTTGGAGGCTAGCGTTAGCTCCTACAATGAGCAGTTCTTC
TRBV19	TRBD1	TRBJ1-2	.	CASSITGGAGYTF	TGTGCCAGTAGTATTACAGGGGGCGCGGGCTACACCTTC
TRBV27	.	TRBJ1-4	once	CASSLIGRVRGREKLFF	TGTGCCAGCAGTTTAATTGGTCGGGTCAGGGGTAGGGAAAAACTGTTTTTT
TRBV5-4	TRBD2	TRBJ2-3	.	CASSLLTGGGDTQYF	TGTGCCAGCAGCTTGCTAACGGGAGGAGGTGATACGCAGTATTTT
TRBV5-1	TRBD1	TRBJ1-1	.	CASSLGGGLNTEAFF	TGCGCCAGCAGCTTGGGAGGGGGCTTGAACACTGAAGCTTTCTTT
TRBV4-1	.	TRBJ1-3	.	CASSQDGRGSGNTIYF	TGCGCCAGCAGCCAAGATGGAAGGGGCTCGGGAAACACCATATATTTT
TRBV2	TRBD2	TRBJ2-1	.	CASRMGLSGEQFF	TGTGCCAGCAGGATGGGACTATCGGGTGAGCAGTTCTTC
TRBV25-1	.	TRBJ2-3	.	CASSPRGGLLDTQYF	TGTGCCAGCAGTCCCCGGGGAGGCTTGTTAGATACGCAGTATTTT
TRBV19	TRBD2	TRBJ2-1	.	CASSIGTSGVDEQFF	TGTGCCAGTAGTATCGGAACTAGCGGGGTAGATGAGCAGTTCTTC
TRBV28	.	TRBJ2-1	.	CASSNLRDRSYNEQFF	TGTGCCAGCAGTAACCTCAGGGATAGGTCCTACAATGAGCAGTTCTTC
TRBV4-1	TRBD2	TRBJ2-2	.	CASSQLPGGAGELFF	TGCGCCAGCAGCCAATTACCGGGGGGTGCCGGGGAGCTGTTTTTT
TRBV19	TRBD1	TRBJ1-1	.	CASSLPRTGEWINTEAFF	TGTGCCAGTAGTCTCCCTCGGACAGGGGAATGGATAAACACTGAAGCTTTCTTT
TRBV11-2	TRBD2	TRBJ2-1	many	CASSLMGREGTEQFF	TGTGCCAGCAGCTTAATGGGGCGGGAGGGAACTGAGCAGTTCTTC
TRBV30	TRBD2	TRBJ2-7	.	CAHQAGSYEQYF	TGTGCGCACCAAGCGGGGTCCTACGAGCAGTACTTC
TRBV6-5	TRBD1	TRBJ1-2	.	CASSRTGIDGYTF	TGTGCCAGCAGCAGGACAGGGATCGATGGCTACACCTTC
TRBV5-1	.	TRBJ2-7	.	CASSTLEGAYEQYF	TGCGCCAGCAGCACCCTGGAGGGGGCATACGAGCAGTACTTC
TRBV7-3	TRBD1	TRBJ2-1	.	CASSPNDRDSLSYNEQFF	TGTGCCAGCAGCCCGAACGACCGGGACAGCCTCTCCTACAATGAGCAGTTCTTC
TRBV28	.	TRBJ2-6	.	CASRLSSGANVLTF	TGTGCCAGCCGACTGAGCTCTGGGGCCAACGTCCTGACTTTC